This TCR beta chain was observed in a study of shared clonotypes between healthy human individuals (dated by TCRdb to the early 2020s). Looking at the study overall: Three men and two women, aged 18 to 49 years, made up the cohort. To estimate repertoire size and how much clonotypes are shared between individuals, the study performed deep sequencing of blood TCR repertoires from roughly five healthy adults. Libraries were prepared and TCR repertoires were sequenced by different laboratories using diverse techniques, in order to increase sequencing depth and limit assay-specific biases. Leukapheresis yielded between about 0.9 and 9.5 billion PBMCs per donor. On the study overall, not on this receptor specifically: Sampling was restricted to blood, and TCR repertoires in tissues likely differ from the TCR repertoires found in blood. The small number of donors limited the genetic and exposure-history diversity represented. Pairwise subsampling led to the expectation that sequencing depth would affect the degree of clonotype sharing among donors.

This clone was observed once. No cognate antigen has been identified for it. Per-base qualities were not stored, and no clone one base away is much larger. Trimming takes 2 bases from V and 6 bases from J, and the germline ends sit 7 bases apart. CDR1 and CDR2 (PRHDT, FYEKMQ) derive from the germline V gene (reference sequence). There are 13 amino acids in the CDR3, from cysteine to phenylalanine inclusive. Only the CDR3 DNA stays, 39 bases, in frame from base 1. The donors were healthy, HIV-negative adults with no recently reported acute infections or vaccinations. Every donor was a Caucasian adult living in Nashville, Tennessee, USA. For unsorted samples, 75 million to 90 million PBMCs were counted and genomic DNA was extracted with the QIAamp DNA Blood Mini kit. Blood was collected by leukapheresis, and PBMCs were isolated by Ficoll-Histopaque density gradient centrifugation and then cryopreserved in liquid nitrogen vapor phase.

TCR CDR3 regions were amplified from genomic DNA by multiplex PCR using the deep immunoSEQ assay. Genomic DNA extracted from each cell subset was distributed evenly over all wells of several immunoSEQ 96-well plates, and each plate served as one replicate. For unsorted PBMC, 300 ng of genomic DNA, equivalent to about 30,000 T cell genomes, went into each replicate PCR. Genomic DNA from unsorted PBMC was sequenced over ten immunoSEQ deep assay plates. Purified libraries were quantified with a Qubit 3.0 fluorometer, sized on a Bioanalyzer 2100, and re-quantified with the KAPA Library Quantification kit. Each immunoSEQ 96-well plate was sequenced on its own single-read 150-cycle Illumina NextSeq 550 flow cell. Per the original workflow: Because the immunoSEQ output held only junctional sequences and lacked quality scores, the filtering could not match the filtering applied to full-length reads. To assign V/J genes and CDR3, sequences were annotated against IMGT germline references using PyIR, a Python wrapper for IgBLAST v1.9. Reads were removed for weak V/J assignments (E-value above 1e-6), missing CDR3, stop codons, out-of-frame junctions, or ambiguous translated residues. V3J clonotypes were defined as sequences sharing the same inferred V gene, J gene, and CDR3 amino acid sequence. Percentage overlap between repertoires was computed as shared unique clonotypes divided by the size of the smaller repertoire. Three approaches were used to assess repertoire richness: RTK rarefaction, the Chao1 estimator, and Recon v2.1 estimates of unobserved clonotypes. TCRdb stores this immuneACCESS table with in-frame sequences only. Part of the clones is absent; in the studies checked, under half of the shortfall reflects unresolved V genes, and no reason is known for the rest. For V, J and clone size, that table is used; D and trimming come from the DNA. The sample table contains about 490,000 clones; only one count was recorded for around 79% of them. The top ten clones comprise roughly 12% of the sample.

The sequenced sample consisted of PBMCs. The clonotype originates from a woman in her thirties or forties in good health. Some clones in this sample may be carry-over from other donors' samples. Rearrangement joined TRBV13 to TRBJ1-4; the D segment cannot be called with confidence. The DNA sequence reads TGTGCCAGCAGCTTAAGCCGGGATGAAAAACTGTTTTTT. This gives the protein CASSLSRDEKLFF. When the CDR3 is completed using the reference TRBV13 and TRBJ1-4 genes on either side, the full variable domain is AAGVIQSPRHLIKEKRETATLKCYPIPRHDTVYWYQQGPGQDPQFLISFYEKMQSDKGSIPDRFSAQQFSDYHSELNMSSLELGDSALYFCASSLSRDEKLFFGSGTQLSVL.